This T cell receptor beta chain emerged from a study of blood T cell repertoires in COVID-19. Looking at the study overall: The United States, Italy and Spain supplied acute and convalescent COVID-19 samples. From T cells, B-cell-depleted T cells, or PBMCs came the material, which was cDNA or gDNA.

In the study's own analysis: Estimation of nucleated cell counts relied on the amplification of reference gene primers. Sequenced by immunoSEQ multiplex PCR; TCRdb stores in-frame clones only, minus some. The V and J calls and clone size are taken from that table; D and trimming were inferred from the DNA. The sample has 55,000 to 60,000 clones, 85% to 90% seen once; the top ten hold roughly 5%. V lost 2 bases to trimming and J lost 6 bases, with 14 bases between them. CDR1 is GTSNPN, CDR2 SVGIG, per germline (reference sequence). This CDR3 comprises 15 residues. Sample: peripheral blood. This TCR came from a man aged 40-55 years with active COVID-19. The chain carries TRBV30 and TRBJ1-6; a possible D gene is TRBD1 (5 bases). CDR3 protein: CAWSSRGPTNSPLHF. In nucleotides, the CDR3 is TGTGCCTGGAGTTCAAGGGGCCCTACTAATTCACCCCTCCACTTT.